This T cell receptor beta chain was recorded in a study of T cells in Graves' hyperthyroidism and ophthalmopathy. This CDR3 region has 18 residues. V lost 0 bases and J lost 4; bases outside the gene matches: 8. Germline assignment: CDR1 DFQATT and CDR2 SNEGSKA (reference sequence). The CDR3 regions of TCR beta were amplified from RNA transcripts. The TCR CDR3 first-round RT-PCR relied on the HTBI primer set. TCRdb independently ran MiXCR on the multiplex PCR reads; one entry per CDR3 protein. Of around 490,000 distinct CDR3 sequences in the sample, 20% were seen once. Ophthalmopathy cases met thresholds of Clinical Activity Score at least 3, NOSPECS grade at least 4 and duration under 3 months. Those patients with uncontrolled infection, other autoimmune disease, pregnancy or lactation were excluded.

The TCR comes from a man aged 35 to 55 with Graves' ophthalmopathy. The sample taken for sequencing was blood. This chain uses TRBV20-1 with TRBJ2-5, with 16 bases fitting TRBD2. The DNA of the CDR3 is TGCAGTGCTAGAGATGGGACTAGCGGGAGGGTCGGTCCAGAGACCCAGTACTTC. Protein: CSARDGTSGRVGPETQYF.